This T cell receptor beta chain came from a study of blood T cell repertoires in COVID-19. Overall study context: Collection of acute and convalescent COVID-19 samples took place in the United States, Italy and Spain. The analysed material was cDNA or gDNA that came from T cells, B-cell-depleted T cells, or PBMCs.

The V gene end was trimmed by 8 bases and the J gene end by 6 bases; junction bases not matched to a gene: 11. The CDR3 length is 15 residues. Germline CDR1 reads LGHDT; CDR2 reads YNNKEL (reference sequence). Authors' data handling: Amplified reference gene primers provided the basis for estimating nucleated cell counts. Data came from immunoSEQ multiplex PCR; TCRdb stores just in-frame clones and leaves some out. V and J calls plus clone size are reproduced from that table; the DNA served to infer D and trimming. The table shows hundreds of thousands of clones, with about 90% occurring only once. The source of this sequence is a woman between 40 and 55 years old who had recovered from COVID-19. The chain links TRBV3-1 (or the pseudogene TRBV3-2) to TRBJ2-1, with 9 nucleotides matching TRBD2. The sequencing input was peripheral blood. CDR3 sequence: CASASRRGGRNEQFF. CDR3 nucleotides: TGTGCCAGCGCCTCACGGCGGGGGGGACGCAATGAGCAGTTCTTC.